This T cell receptor beta chain was profiled in a study of identical twins. Study results and caveats: Potential partial confounding of zero-insertion analyses by invariant MAIT and iNKT cells was noted. Twins' excess sharing was less marked for out-of-frame beta sequences. Without tracking the same donors, conclusions rested on cross-sectional statistical analysis.

CDR3 size: 14 residues. Germline lookup yields CDR1 MGHRA and CDR2 YSYEKL. V lost 2 bases, J lost 9 bases, and 14 bases lay in between. Unique molecular identifiers were present on the cDNA, which also gained a universal primer site by template switching. MiXCR, applied by TCRdb to the 5' RACE reads, yields one record per CDR3 protein. The table shows about 340,000 distinct CDR3 sequences, with around 9.7% occurring only once. On this clonotype: Its antigen is unknown.

The receptor was derived from a woman in her 50s in good health. The V and J genes are TRBV4-1 and TRBJ2-1; perhaps D is TRBD1 or TRBD2 (6 bases each). The sample taken for sequencing was naive T cells sorted from blood. The CDR3 DNA reads as TGCGCCAGCAGCCAACCCGGGGGCCCGGGTGAGCAGTTCTTC. It codes for CASSQPGGPGEQFF.